A selection of T cell receptor beta chains follows, all from one sample in a study of ipilimumab plus nivolumab after autologous stem cell transplantation. The assay was immunoSEQ multiplex PCR, and TCRdb's table has in-frame clones only and misses some. Of roughly 45,000 clones listed, about 88% are singletons. The sample in question was PBMCs, obtained in a trial of ipilimumab plus nivolumab as post-transplant consolidation. These receptors were collected from a male donor with multiple myeloma. Both conserved end residues are part of each CDR3. Each record gives: V gene, J gene, D gene, clone size, CDR3 protein, CDR3 DNA. A D gene is named only where the DNA matches it firmly. Clone size appears in some rows only: once, few, many, or a class for an expanded clone.

V: TRBV30; J: TRBJ2-6; D: NA; size: NA; CDR3: CAWTSGANVLTF; DNA: TGTGCCTGGACATCTGGGGCCAACGTCCTGACTTTC
V: TRBV9; J: TRBJ2-1; D: NA; size: NA; CDR3: CASSGTAEPYNEQFF; DNA: TGTGCCAGCAGCGGCACGGCGGAGCCCTACAATGAGCAGTTCTTC
V: TRBV5-4; J: TRBJ2-7; D: NA; size: NA; CDR3: CASSLFSGSSYEQYF; DNA: TGTGCCAGCAGCTTGTTCTCGGGGAGCTCCTACGAGCAGTACTTC
V: TRBV28; J: TRBJ2-3; D: NA; size: few; CDR3: CASETSTDTQYF; DNA: TGTGCCAGCGAGACGAGCACAGATACGCAGTATTTT
V: TRBV5-1; J: TRBJ2-1; D: NA; size: NA; CDR3: CASSAFKKGRSYNEQFF; DNA: TGCGCCAGCAGCGCCTTCAAAAAAGGGCGCTCCTACAATGAGCAGTTCTTC
V: TRBV9; J: TRBJ2-1; D: TRBD2; size: NA; CDR3: CASSVGRLAGDEQFF; DNA: TGTGCCAGCAGCGTAGGAAGACTAGCCGGGGATGAGCAGTTCTTC
V: TRBV7-3; J: TRBJ2-1; D: NA; size: NA; CDR3: CASSSREPYNEQFF; DNA: TGTGCCAGCAGCTCCAGGGAGCCCTACAATGAGCAGTTCTTC
V: TRBV5-1; J: TRBJ2-2; D: TRBD1; size: NA; CDR3: CASSFGTGNTGELFF; DNA: TGCGCCAGCAGCTTTGGGACAGGAAACACCGGGGAGCTGTTTTTT
V: TRBV4-3; J: TRBJ1-4; D: NA; size: NA; CDR3: CASSQGANNEKLFF; DNA: TGCGCCAGCAGCCAAGGGGCAAATAATGAAAAACTGTTTTTT
V: TRBV5-6; J: TRBJ1-2; D: NA; size: NA; CDR3: CASSSGVGGYTF; DNA: TGTGCCAGCAGCTCAGGGGTCGGTGGCTACACCTTC
V: TRBV28; J: TRBJ2-3; D: NA; size: NA; CDR3: CASSWDLGRGPADTQYF; DNA: TGTGCCAGCAGTTGGGATCTTGGACGCGGCCCCGCAGATACGCAGTATTTT
V: TRBV10-1; J: TRBJ2-7; D: TRBD1; size: once; CDR3: CASSEGTGYYEQYF; DNA: TGCGCCAGCAGTGAGGGGACAGGGTACTACGAGCAGTACTTC
V: TRBV10-3; J: TRBJ2-5; D: NA; size: once; CDR3: CAISDKGPRRETQYF; DNA: TGTGCCATCAGTGATAAAGGACCGCGGAGGGAGACCCAGTACTTC
V: TRBV7-2; J: TRBJ2-1; D: NA; size: NA; CDR3: CASSLGVRSSYNEQFF; DNA: TGTGCCAGCAGCTTAGGGGTTAGGAGCTCCTACAATGAGCAGTTCTTC
V: TRBV5-1; J: TRBJ1-4; D: NA; size: once; CDR3: CASSLESGNEKLFF; DNA: TGCGCCAGCAGCTTGGAGAGTGGGAATGAAAAACTGTTTTTT
V: TRBV2; J: TRBJ1-1; D: NA; size: NA; CDR3: CASRRGWEITEAFF; DNA: TGTGCCAGCAGGAGAGGATGGGAGATCACTGAAGCTTTCTTT
V: TRBV7-6; J: TRBJ2-1; D: NA; size: NA; CDR3: CASSLEGGYSEQFF; DNA: TGTGCCAGCAGCTTAGAGGGAGGTTATAGCGAGCAGTTCTTC
V: TRBV6-5; J: TRBJ2-1; D: NA; size: NA; CDR3: CASSRPARYNEQFF; DNA: TGTGCCAGCAGTCGCCCAGCTAGGTACAATGAGCAGTTCTTC
V: TRBV6-5; J: TRBJ2-7; D: TRBD2; size: few; CDR3: CASGLAGAREQYF; DNA: TGTGCCAGCGGACTAGCGGGAGCTCGGGAGCAGTACTTC
V: TRBV2; J: TRBJ1-3; D: NA; size: NA; CDR3: CAGRVRKWGNTIYF; DNA: TGTGCCGGCAGGGTGAGGAAGTGGGGAAACACCATATATTTT
V: TRBV9; J: TRBJ1-3; D: TRBD1; size: NA; CDR3: CASSNQGGRVDTIYF; DNA: TGTGCCAGCAGCAACCAGGGGGGCAGGGTGGACACCATATATTTT
V: TRBV7-6; J: TRBJ1-6; D: TRBD1; size: NA; CDR3: CASSLETGAYSSYNSPLHF; DNA: TGTGCCAGCAGCTTGGAGACAGGGGCCTACAGCTCCTATAATTCACCCCTCCACTTT
V: TRBV27; J: TRBJ1-2; D: TRBD1; size: NA; CDR3: CASSLSGQVNYGYTF; DNA: TGTGCCAGCAGTCTTTCGGGACAGGTTAACTATGGCTACACCTTC
V: TRBV5-1; J: TRBJ2-7; D: NA; size: NA; CDR3: CASSLADGYEQYF; DNA: TGCGCCAGCAGCTTGGCCGACGGGTACGAGCAGTACTTC